The source of this TCR beta chain is a study of blood T cell repertoires in COVID-19. Background on the study: Italy, Spain and the United States were the sources of the convalescent and acute COVID-19 samples. PBMCs, B-cell-depleted T cells, or T cells were the source of the cDNA or gDNA that made up the material.

Seattle patients were enrolled during active infection and followed longitudinally. V lost 2 bases, J lost 0 bases, and 7 bases lay in between. In germline, CDR1 is SEHNR, CDR2 FQNEAQ (reference sequence). There are 15 residues in the CDR3. In the authors' workflow: Nucleated cell counts were estimated from reference gene primer amplification. Data came from immunoSEQ multiplex PCR; TCRdb stores just in-frame clones and leaves some out. V and J calls and clone size come straight from that table; D and trimming were deduced from the DNA. The sample has about 430,000 clones; approximately 90% are singletons.

The chain carries TRBV7-9 and TRBJ1-4; no definite D call. The sample comprised peripheral blood. This sequence originates from a man younger than 30 with COVID-19, enrolled during active disease. The CDR3 sequence is CASSLFSATNEKLFF. In DNA form, the CDR3 reads TGTGCCAGCAGCTTATTCAGTGCAACTAATGAAAAACTGTTTTTT.